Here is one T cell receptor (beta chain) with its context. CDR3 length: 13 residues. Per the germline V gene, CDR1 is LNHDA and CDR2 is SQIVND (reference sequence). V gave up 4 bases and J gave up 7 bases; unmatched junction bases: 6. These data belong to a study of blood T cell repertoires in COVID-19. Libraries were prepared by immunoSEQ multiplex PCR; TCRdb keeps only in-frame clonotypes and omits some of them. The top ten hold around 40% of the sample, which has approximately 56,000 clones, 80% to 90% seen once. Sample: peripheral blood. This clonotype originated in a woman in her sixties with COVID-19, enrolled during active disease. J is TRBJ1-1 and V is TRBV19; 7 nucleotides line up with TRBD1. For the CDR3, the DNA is TGTGCCAGTAGTAACACAGGGGCTTTTGAAGCTTTCTTT. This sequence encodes CASSNTGAFEAFF.